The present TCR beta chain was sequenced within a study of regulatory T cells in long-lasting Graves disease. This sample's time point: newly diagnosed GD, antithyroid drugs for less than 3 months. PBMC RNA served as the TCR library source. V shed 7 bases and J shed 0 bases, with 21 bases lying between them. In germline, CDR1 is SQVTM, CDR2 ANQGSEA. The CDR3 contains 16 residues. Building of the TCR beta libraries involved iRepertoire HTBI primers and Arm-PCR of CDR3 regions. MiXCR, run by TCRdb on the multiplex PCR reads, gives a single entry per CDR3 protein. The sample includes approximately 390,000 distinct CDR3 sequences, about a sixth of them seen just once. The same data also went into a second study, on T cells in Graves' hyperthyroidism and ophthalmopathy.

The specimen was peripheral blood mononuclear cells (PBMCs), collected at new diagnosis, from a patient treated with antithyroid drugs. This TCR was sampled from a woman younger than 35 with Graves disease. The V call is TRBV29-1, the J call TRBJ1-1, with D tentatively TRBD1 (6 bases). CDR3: CSAQTTFGQMNTEAFF. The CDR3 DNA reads TGCAGCGCCCAAACAACGTTCGGACAGATGAACACTGAAGCTTTCTTT. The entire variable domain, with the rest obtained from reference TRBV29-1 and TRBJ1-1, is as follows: SAVISQKPSRDICQRGTSLTIQCQVDSQVTMMFWYRQQPGQSLTLIATANQGSEATYESGFVIDKFPISRPNLTFSTLTVSNMSPEDSSIYLCSAQTTFGQMNTEAFFGQGTRLTVV.